The 7 T cell receptor beta chains reported below all come from one sample, sequenced in a study of cytomegalovirus exposure and HLA in healthy donors. It was with 60 Vbeta and 13 Jbeta primers that the PCR ran. Assay: immunoSEQ multiplex PCR; the TCRdb copy retains only in-frame clones and omits some. The sample records 150,000 to 200,000 clones, 73% being singletons. What was sequenced was PBMCs. The receptors were gathered from a woman aged 25 to 45 in good health and CMV-seronegative.

CDR3 sequence: CASSQVTGSAGNTIYF. For the CDR3, the DNA is TGTGCCAGCAGCCAAGTGACAGGGTCTGCTGGAAACACCATATATTTT. J is TRBJ1-3 and V is TRBV14, with TRBD1 identical over 7 bases. From germline, CDR1 is SGHDN and CDR2 FVKESK. Trimming cost V 1 base and J 2 bases; bases outside gene matches: 5. This CDR3 is 16 amino acids long.

This chain joins TRBV7-8 and TRBJ1-5; TRBD1 is a possible D gene (5 bases). Germline V CDR1 and CDR2: SGHVS, FQNEAQ. This CDR3 has 15 residues. V dropped 5 bases and J dropped 7 bases, with 18 bases sitting between them. The CDR3 loop is CASSPRRGTGQPQHF. The CDR3 coding sequence is TGTGCCAGCAGCCCTAGGAGGGGCACTGGACAGCCCCAGCATTTT.

The genes are TRBV7-6 and TRBJ2-1, with 16 nucleotides matching TRBD2. Trimming removed 5 bases from V and 1 base from J; junction bases left unmatched: 11. The CDR3 consists of 20 residues. Germline CDR1 reads SGHVS; CDR2 reads FNYEAQ. The CDR3 sequence is CASSHPPGLAGGRSYNEQFF. Written as DNA, the CDR3 is TGTGCCAGCAGCCACCCTCCGGGACTAGCGGGAGGGAGGTCCTACAATGAGCAGTTCTTC.

This chain joins TRBV12-5 and TRBJ2-7, with TRBD2 matching over 9 bases. The V gene end was trimmed by 4 bases and the J gene end by 2 bases; junction bases not matched to a gene: 12. This CDR3 is built from 17 residues. The germline CDR1 and CDR2 sequences are LGHNT and FRNRAP. The CDR3 reads CASGSSTSGRTTYEQYF. For the CDR3, the DNA is TGTGCTAGTGGTTCGTCCACTAGCGGGCGAACAACCTACGAGCAGTACTTC.

The chain is built from TRBV7-8 and TRBJ2-7; D is perhaps TRBD1 (5 bases). Trimming took 5 bases from V and 0 from J, leaving 14 bases between them. This CDR3 spans 15 amino acids. Germline V CDR1 and CDR2: SGHVS, FQNEAQ. The CDR3 region is CASSPGWAASYEQYF. The CDR3 DNA reads TGTGCCAGCAGCCCAGGGTGGGCAGCCTCCTACGAGCAGTACTTC.

The chain joins TRBV7-2 to TRBJ2-7; 7 bases are shared with TRBD1. The CDR3 is made up of 15 amino acids. Trimming removed 1 base from V and 2 bases from J; junction bases left unmatched: 5. CDR1 is SGHTA and CDR2 is FQGNSA in the germline V gene. As DNA, the CDR3 is TGTGCCAGCAGCTTAGGGGGACAGTCTCCCTACGAGCAGTACTTC. Protein: CASSLGGQSPYEQYF. Together with reference TRBV7-2 and TRBJ2-7, the CDR3 gives the full variable domain: GAGVSQSPSNKVTEKGKDVELRCDPISGHTALYWYRQSLGQGLEFLIYFQGNSAPDKSGLPSDRFSAERTGGSVSTLTIQRTQQEDSAVYLCASSLGGQSPYEQYFGPGTRLTVT.

This clone was observed a single time. The rearrangement uses TRBV19 and TRBJ1-1, with TRBD1 identical over 8 bases. This CDR3 has 16 amino acids. V gave up 5 bases and J gave up 0 bases; unmatched junction bases: 8. Germline V gene data show CDR1 as LNHDA and CDR2 as SQIVND (reference sequence). The CDR3 DNA sequence: TGTGCCAGTAGTTCAGGGGGCAGGGGGCTGAACACTGAAGCTTTCTTT. Its translation: CASSSGGRGLNTEAFF.